This T cell receptor (beta chain) was documented in a study of response to subunit inactivated influenza vaccine. Study results and caveats: T cells newly recruited by each seasonal influenza vaccination are few, the authors suggested.

TCRdb reprocessed the RT-PCR reads with MiXCR, giving one entry per CDR3 protein. The data contain approximately 480,000 distinct CDR3 sequences, approximately 9.9% of them singletons. Turning to this clonotype: Its antigen is undetermined.

Germline assignment: CDR1 LGHNA and CDR2 YNFKEQ. The ends lost 2 bases at V and 5 bases at J; junction bases unmatched: 4. There are 15 residues in the CDR3. This sequence originates from a man aged 50-60 years who received an inactivated influenza vaccine. The chain couples TRBV4-2 to TRBJ2-2; 8 bases match TRBD1. The specimen was PBMCs from blood, collected 35 to 45 days after vaccination. This chain's CDR3 is CASSQKTGVTGELFF. The DNA of the CDR3 is TGTGCCAGCAGCCAAAAGACAGGGGTGACCGGGGAGCTGTTTTTT.